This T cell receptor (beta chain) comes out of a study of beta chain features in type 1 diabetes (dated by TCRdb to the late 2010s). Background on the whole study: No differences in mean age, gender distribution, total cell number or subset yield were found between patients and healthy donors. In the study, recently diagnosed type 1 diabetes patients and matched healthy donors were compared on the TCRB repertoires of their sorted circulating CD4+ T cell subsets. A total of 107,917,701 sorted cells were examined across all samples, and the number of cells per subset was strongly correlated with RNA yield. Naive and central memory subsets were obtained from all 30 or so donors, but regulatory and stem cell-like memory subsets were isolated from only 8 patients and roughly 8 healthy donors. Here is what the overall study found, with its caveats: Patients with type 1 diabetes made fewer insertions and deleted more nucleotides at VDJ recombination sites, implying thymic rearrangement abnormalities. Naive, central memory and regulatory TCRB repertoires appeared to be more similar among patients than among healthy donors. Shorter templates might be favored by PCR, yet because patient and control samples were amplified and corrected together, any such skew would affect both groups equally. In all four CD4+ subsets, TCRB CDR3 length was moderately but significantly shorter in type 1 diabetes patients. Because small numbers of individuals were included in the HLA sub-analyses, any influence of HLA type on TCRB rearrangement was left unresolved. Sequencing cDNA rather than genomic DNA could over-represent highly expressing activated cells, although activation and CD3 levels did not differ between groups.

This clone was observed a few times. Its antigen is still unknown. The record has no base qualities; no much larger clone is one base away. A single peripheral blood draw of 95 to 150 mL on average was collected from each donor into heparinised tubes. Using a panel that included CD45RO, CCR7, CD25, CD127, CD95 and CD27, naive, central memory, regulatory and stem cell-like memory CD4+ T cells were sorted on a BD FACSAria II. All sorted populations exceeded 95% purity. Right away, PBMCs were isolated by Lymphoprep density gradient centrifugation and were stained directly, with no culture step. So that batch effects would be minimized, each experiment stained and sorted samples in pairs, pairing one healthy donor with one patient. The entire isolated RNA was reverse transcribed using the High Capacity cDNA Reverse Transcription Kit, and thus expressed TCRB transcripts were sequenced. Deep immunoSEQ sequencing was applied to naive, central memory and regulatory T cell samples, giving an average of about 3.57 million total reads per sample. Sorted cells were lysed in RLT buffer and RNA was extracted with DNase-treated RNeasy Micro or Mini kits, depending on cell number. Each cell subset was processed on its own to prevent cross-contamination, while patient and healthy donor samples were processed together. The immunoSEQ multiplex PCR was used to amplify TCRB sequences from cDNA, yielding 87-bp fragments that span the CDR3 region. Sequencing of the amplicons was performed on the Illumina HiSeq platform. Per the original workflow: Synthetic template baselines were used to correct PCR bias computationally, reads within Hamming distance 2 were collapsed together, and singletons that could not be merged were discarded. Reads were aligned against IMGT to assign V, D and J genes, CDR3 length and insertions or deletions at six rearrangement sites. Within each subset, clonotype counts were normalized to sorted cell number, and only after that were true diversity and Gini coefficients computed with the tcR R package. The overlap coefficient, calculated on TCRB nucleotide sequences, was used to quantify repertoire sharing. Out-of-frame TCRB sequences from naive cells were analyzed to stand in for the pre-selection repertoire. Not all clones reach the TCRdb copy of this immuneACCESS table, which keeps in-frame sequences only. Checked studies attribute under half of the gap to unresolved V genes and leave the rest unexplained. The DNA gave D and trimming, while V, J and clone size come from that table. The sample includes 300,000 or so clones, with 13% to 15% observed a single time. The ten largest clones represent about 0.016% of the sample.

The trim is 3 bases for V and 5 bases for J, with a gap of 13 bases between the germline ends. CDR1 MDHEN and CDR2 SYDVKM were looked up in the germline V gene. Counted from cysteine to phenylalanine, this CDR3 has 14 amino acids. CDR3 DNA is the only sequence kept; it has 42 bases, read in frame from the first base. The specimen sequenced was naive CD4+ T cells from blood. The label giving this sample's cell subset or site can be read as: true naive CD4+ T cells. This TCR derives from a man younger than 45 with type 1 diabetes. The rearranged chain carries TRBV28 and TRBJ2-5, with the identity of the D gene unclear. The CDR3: CASSFTLPLETQYF. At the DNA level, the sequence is TGTGCCAGCAGTTTTACCCTACCTTTGGAGACCCAGTACTTC. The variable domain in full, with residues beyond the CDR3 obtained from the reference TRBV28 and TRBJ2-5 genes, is DVKVTQSSRYLVKRTGEKVFLECVQDMDHENMFWYRQDPGLGLRLIYFSYDVKMKEKGDIPEGYSVSREKKERFSLILESASTNQTSMYLCASSFTLPLETQYFGPGTRLLVL.